This T cell receptor (beta chain) was identified during a study of blood T cell repertoires in COVID-19. One Seattle source followed patients from active infection through their disease course. In the original processing: Reference gene primer amplification in the assay estimated nucleated cell counts. This table comes from immunoSEQ multiplex PCR, and its TCRdb copy is limited to in-frame clones, with some not included. D and trimming come from the DNA, and the V and J calls and clone size come from that table. Of around 340,000 clones in the sample, roughly 89% were seen once. Sequencing was done on a sample of peripheral blood. The origin of this receptor is a woman aged 60 to 75 with COVID-19, enrolled during active disease.

The CDR3 nucleotides are TGTGCCAGCAGTACTCCTAACACTGAAGCTTTCTTT. Translating it yields CASSTPNTEAFF. The chain uses TRBV5-4 and TRBJ1-1; D not resolved. The CDR3 length is 12 residues. With 5 bases removed from V and 2 bases from J, the gap between germline ends came to 7 bases. Germline-derived CDR1 and CDR2 are SGHNT and YYREEE (reference sequence).